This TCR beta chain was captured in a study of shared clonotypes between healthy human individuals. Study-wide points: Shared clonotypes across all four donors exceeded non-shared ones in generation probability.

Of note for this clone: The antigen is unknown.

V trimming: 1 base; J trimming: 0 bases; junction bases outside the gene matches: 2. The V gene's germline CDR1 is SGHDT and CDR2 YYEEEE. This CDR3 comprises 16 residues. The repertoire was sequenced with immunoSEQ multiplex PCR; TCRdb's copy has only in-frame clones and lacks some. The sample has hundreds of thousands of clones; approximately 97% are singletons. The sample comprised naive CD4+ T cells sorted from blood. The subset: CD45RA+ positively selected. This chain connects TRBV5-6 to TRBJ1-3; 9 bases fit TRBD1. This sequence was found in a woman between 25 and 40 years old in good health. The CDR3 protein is CASSLTGQGSGNTIYF. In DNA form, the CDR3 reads TGTGCCAGCAGCTTGACGGGACAGGGCTCTGGAAACACCATATATTTT.